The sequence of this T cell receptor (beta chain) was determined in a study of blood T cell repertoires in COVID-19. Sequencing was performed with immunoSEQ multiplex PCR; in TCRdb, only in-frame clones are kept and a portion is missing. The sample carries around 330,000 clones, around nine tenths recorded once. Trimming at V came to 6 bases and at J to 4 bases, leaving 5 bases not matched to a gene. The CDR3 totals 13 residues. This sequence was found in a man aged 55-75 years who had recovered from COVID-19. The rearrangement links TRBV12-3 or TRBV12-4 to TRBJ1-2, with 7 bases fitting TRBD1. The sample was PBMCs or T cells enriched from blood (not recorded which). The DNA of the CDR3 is TGTGCCAGCAGGAACCGGGACAGCTATGGCTACACCTTC. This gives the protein CASRNRDSYGYTF.